Listed below are T cell receptor beta chains from one sample, sequenced in a study of shared clonotypes between healthy human individuals. This table comes from immunoSEQ multiplex PCR, and its TCRdb copy is limited to in-frame clones, with some not included. The table shows about 2.1 million clones, with about 94% occurring only once. The sequencing input was naive CD8+ T cells from PBMCs. Source of these receptors: a man between 18 and 29 years old in good health. Some clones in this sample may be carry-over from other donors' samples. CDR3s include the opening cysteine and the closing phenylalanine or tryptophan. The D gene is left open where the match is weak. Expanded clones get a size class; other rows say once, few or many, or leave the size out.

v_gene	abundance	j_gene	d_gene	CDR3nt	CDR3aa
TRBV7-2	-	TRBJ1-3	-	TGTGCCAGCAGCTTAGTCACAGGCTACTCTGGAAACACCATATATTTT	CASSLVTGYSGNTIYF
TRBV5-1	-	TRBJ2-7	-	TGCGCCAGCAGCTTGGGGGACATGCCCTACGAGCAGTACTTC	CASSLGDMPYEQYF
TRBV28	few	TRBJ2-2	TRBD2	TGTGCCAGCAGTGCGACTAGCGGTCACACCGGGGAGCTGTTTTTT	CASSATSGHTGELFF
TRBV27	once	TRBJ2-2	-	TGTGCCAGCAGTCCGCGTGTTGGCACCGGGGAGCTGTTTTTT	CASSPRVGTGELFF
TRBV7-9	-	TRBJ1-1	-	TGTGCCAGCAGCTTATTGGGCGGTATGAACACTGAAGCTTTCTTT	CASSLLGGMNTEAFF
TRBV27	-	TRBJ1-4	-	TGTGCCAGCAGTTTGGGGGCTAATAATGAAAAACTGTTTTTT	CASSLGANNEKLFF
TRBV27	-	TRBJ1-4	-	TGTGCCAGCAGTCCCAGACAGGAGGGATTTAATGAAAAACTGTTTTTT	CASSPRQEGFNEKLFF
TRBV6-5	once	TRBJ1-2	-	TGTGCCAGCAGTCCGAGTTACAGGCCTAACTATGGCTACACCTTC	CASSPSYRPNYGYTF
TRBV27	-	TRBJ2-1	-	TGTGCCAGCCACCTCGCTCCCGGAGCGGGCCACAATGAGCAGTTCTTC	CASHLAPGAGHNEQFF
TRBV13	-	TRBJ1-2	-	TGTGCCAGCAGCTTCCAGGAGGCAGGTGGCTACACCTTC	CASSFQEAGGYTF
TRBV7-8	-	TRBJ1-5	TRBD1	TGTGCCAGCAGCTTCTACAGGGGGCCGAGCAATCAGCCCCAGCATTTT	CASSFYRGPSNQPQHF
TRBV9	-	TRBJ2-7	-	TGTGCCAGCAGCGTAGTCGGGGGAACCTACGAGCAGTACTTC	CASSVVGGTYEQYF
TRBV11-2	-	TRBJ2-1	-	TGTGCCAGCAGCTTGGGGGGACCTTTTAATGAGCAGTTCTTC	CASSLGGPFNEQFF
TRBV15	few	TRBJ1-2	-	TGTGCCACCAGCAGTACTAACTATGGCTACACCTTC	CATSSTNYGYTF
TRBV10-3	-	TRBJ2-3	-	TGTGCCATCAGTGAGTCGACCCGCACAGATACGCAGTATTTT	CAISESTRTDTQYF
TRBV28	-	TRBJ2-1	TRBD1	TGTGCCAGCAGTTTAGGGACAGCCTACAATGAGCAGTTCTTC	CASSLGTAYNEQFF
TRBV9	-	TRBJ2-1	-	TGTGCCAGCAGCGTCGGGGATGCCCCCTACAATGAGCAGTTCTTC	CASSVGDAPYNEQFF
TRBV5-1	-	TRBJ2-1	TRBD1	TGCGCCAGCAGCTTAGGGACAGGGGTTTACAATGAGCAGTTCTTC	CASSLGTGVYNEQFF
TRBV7-3	-	TRBJ2-3	TRBD1	TGTGCCAGCAGCTTGCACCGACAGGGGCGCGGCCCCACAGATACGCAGTATTTT	CASSLHRQGRGPTDTQYF
TRBV29-1	-	TRBJ2-5	-	TGCAGCGTTGCAGGAGCCGGGGGGACCCAGTACTTC	CSVAGAGGTQYF
TRBV27	-	TRBJ2-7	-	TGTGCCAGCAGTTCTGGGGGACGGGCCCTTTACGAGCAGTACTTC	CASSSGGRALYEQYF
TRBV28	-	TRBJ1-1	-	TGTGCCAGCAGTACAGGGATGAACACTGAAGCTTTCTTT	CASSTGMNTEAFF
TRBV9	-	TRBJ2-1	TRBD2	TGTGCCAGCAGCGTAGGTCCAGCCACGACCGCGGGGGATGAGCAGTTCTTC	CASSVGPATTAGDEQFF
TRBV5-1	-	TRBJ2-7	TRBD1	TGCGCCAGCAGCCCCGGACAGGGGGCCTACGAGCAGTACTTC	CASSPGQGAYEQYF